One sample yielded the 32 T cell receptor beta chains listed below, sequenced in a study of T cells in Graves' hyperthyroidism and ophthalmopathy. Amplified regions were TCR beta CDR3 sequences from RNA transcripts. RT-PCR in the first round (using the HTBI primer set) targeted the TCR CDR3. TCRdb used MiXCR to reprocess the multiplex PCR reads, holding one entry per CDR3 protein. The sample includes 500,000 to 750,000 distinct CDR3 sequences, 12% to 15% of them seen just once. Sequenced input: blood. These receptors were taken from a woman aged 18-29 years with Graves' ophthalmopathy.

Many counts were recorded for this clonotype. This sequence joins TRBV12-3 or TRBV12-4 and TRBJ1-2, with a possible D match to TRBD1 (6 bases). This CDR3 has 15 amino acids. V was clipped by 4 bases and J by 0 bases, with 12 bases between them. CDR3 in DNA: TGTGCCAGCAGTTCATTGACAGGCTCTAACTATGGCTACACCTTC. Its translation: CASSSLTGSNYGYTF.

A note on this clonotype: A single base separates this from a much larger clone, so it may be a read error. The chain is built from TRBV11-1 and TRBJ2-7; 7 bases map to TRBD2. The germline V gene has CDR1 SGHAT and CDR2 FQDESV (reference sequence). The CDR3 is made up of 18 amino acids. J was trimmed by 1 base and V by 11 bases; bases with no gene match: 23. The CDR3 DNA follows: TGTGCCCGTCTAGGCGGGGGTGCCTACCTGGACAAGTCCTACGAGCAGTACTTC. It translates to CARLGGGAYLDKSYEQYF.

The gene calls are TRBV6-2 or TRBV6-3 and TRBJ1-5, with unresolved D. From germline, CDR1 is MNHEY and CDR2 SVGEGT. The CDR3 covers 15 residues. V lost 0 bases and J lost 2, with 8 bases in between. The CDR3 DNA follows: TGTGCCAGCAGTTACTCGGCGGGAGGCAATCAGCCCCAGCATTTT. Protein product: CASSYSAGGNQPQHF.

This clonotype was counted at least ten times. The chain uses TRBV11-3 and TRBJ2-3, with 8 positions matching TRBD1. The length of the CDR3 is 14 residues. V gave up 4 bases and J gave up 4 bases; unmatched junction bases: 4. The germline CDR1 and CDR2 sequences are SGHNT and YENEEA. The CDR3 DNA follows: TGTGCCAGCAGCTCGCAGACAGGGGCAGATACGCAGTATTTT. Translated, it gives CASSSQTGADTQYF.

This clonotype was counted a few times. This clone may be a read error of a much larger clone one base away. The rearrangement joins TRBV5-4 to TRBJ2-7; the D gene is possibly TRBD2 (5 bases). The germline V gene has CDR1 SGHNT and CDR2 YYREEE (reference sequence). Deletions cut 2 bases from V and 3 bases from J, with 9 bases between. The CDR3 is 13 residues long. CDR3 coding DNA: TGTGCCAGCAGCTTCGACTACTACTACGAGCAGTACTTC. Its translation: CASSFDYYYEQYF.

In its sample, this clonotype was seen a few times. This chain's CDR3 is CASSPTPPGAGEQYF. CDR3 nucleotide sequence: TGTGCCAGCAGCCCAACCCCTCCCGGGGCAGGCGAGCAGTACTTC. The chain couples TRBV11-2 to TRBJ2-7, with D possibly called TRBD1 or TRBD2 (5 bases each). Germline assignment: CDR1 SGHAT and CDR2 FQNNGV. Trimming cost V 5 bases and J 6 bases, with 20 bases left between them. This CDR3 contains 15 residues.

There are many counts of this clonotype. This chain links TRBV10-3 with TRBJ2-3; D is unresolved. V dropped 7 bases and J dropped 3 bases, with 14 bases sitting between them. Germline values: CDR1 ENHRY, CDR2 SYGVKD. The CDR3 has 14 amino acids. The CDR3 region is CAIMATVVTDTQYF. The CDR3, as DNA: TGTGCCATCATGGCAACGGTGGTTACAGATACGCAGTATTTT.

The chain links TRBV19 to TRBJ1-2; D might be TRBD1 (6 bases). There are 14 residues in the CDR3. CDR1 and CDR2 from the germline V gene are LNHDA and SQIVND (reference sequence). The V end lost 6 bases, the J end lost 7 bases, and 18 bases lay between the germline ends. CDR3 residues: CASSREGGYGGYTF. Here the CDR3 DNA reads TGTGCCAGTAGCAGGGAGGGGGGGTACGGTGGCTACACCTTC.

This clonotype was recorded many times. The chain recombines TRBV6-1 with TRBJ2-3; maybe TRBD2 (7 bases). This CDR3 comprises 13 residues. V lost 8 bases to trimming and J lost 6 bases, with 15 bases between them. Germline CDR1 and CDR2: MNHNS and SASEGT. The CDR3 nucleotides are TGTGCCAGCGAGGAGGGGGGGGGGGATACGCAGTATTTT. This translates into CASEEGGGDTQYF.

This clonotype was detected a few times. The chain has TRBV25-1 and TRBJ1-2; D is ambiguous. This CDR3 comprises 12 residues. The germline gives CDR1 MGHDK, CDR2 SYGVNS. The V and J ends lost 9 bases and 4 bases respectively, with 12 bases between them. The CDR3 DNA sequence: TGTGCCAGTCTGGGAAACGGCTATGGCTACACCTTC. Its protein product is CASLGNGYGYTF.

CDR3 DNA: TGCAGCGTCCCCTTTTTAGGTGGCTACACCTTC. Translation: CSVPFLGGYTF. This chain links TRBV29-1 with TRBJ1-2; the D is unclear. The ends were cut back, 6 bases at V and 7 bases at J, with 12 bases in the middle. Germline lookup yields CDR1 SQVTM and CDR2 ANQGSEA. This CDR3 region has 11 residues. The full variable domain, rest sourced from reference TRBV29-1 and TRBJ1-2, is SAVISQKPSRDICQRGTSLTIQCQVDSQVTMMFWYRQQPGQSLTLIATANQGSEATYESGFVIDKFPISRPNLTFSTLTVSNMSPEDSSIYLCSVPFLGGYTFGSGTRLTVV.

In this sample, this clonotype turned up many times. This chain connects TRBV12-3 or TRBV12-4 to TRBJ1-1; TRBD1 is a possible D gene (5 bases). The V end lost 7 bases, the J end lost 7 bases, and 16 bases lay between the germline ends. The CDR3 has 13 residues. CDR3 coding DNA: TGTGCCAGCACCCTCGACAGACTTCGTGAAGCTTTCTTT. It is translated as CASTLDRLREAFF.

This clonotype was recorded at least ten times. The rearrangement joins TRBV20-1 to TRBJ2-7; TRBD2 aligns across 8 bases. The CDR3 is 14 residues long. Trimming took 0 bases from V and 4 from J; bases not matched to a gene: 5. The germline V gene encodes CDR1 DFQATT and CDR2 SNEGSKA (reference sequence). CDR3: CSARDERELYEQYF. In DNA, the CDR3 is TGCAGTGCTAGAGACGAGCGGGAGTTGTACGAGCAGTACTTC.

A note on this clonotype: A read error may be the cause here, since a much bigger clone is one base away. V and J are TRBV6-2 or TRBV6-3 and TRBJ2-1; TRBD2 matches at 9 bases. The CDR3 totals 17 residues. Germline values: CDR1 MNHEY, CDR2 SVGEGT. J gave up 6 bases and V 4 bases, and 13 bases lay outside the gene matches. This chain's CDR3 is CASSSPWTSAPRNEQFF. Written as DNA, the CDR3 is TGTGCCAGCAGTTCCCCCTGGACTAGCGCGCCTCGCAATGAGCAGTTCTTC.

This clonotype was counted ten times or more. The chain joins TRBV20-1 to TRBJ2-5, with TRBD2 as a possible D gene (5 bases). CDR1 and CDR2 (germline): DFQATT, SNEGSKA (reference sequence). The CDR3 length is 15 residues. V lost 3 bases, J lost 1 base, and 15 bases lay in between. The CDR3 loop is CSARRVGGIQETQYF. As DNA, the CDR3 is TGCAGTGCTAGGAGGGTTGGAGGAATCCAAGAGACCCAGTACTTC.

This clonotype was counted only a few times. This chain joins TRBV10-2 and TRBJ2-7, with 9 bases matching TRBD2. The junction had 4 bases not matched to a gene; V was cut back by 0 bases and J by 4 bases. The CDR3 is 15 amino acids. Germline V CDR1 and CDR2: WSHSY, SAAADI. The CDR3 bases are TGCGCCAGCAGTGAGTCAACTAGCGGGTTTTACGAGCAGTACTTC. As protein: CASSESTSGFYEQYF.

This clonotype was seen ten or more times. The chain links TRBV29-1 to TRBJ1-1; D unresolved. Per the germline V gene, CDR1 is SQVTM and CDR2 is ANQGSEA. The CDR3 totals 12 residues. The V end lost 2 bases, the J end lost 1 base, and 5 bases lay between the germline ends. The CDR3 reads CSVETSNTEAFF. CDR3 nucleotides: TGCAGCGTTGAAACGTCGAACACTGAAGCTTTCTTT.

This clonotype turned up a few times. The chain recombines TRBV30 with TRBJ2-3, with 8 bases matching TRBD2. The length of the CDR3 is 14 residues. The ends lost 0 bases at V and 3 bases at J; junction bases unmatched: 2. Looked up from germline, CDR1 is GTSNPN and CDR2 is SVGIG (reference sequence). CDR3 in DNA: TGTGCCTGGAGTGTACCGGGGGGGACAGATACGCAGTATTTT. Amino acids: CAWSVPGGTDTQYF.

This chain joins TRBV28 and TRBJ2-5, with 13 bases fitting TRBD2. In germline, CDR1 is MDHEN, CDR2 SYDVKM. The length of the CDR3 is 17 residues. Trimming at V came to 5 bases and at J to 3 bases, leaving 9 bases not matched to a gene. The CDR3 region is CASSPTGTSGNEETQYF. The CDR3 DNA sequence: TGTGCCAGCAGTCCCACCGGGACTAGCGGGAATGAAGAGACCCAGTACTTC.

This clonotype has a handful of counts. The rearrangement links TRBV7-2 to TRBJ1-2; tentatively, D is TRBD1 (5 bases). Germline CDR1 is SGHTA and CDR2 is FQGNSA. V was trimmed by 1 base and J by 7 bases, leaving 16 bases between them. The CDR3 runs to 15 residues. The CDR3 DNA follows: TGTGCCAGCAGCTTAGTGGGGGGGGAGGATGGTGGCTACACCTTC. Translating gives CASSLVGGEDGGYTF.

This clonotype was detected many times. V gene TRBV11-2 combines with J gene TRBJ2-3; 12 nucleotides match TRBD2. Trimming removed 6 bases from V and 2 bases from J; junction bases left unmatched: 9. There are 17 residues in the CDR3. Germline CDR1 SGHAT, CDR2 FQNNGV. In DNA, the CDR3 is TGTGCCAGCAGGCGGACTAGCGGGATGGATCACACAGATACGCAGTATTTT. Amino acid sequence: CASRRTSGMDHTDTQYF.

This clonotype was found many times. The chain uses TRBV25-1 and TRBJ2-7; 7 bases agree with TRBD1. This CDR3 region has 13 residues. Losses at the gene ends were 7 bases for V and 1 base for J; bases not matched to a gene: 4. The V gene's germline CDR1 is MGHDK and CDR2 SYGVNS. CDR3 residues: CASKTTGSYEQYF. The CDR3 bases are TGTGCCAGCAAAACGACAGGGTCCTACGAGCAGTACTTC.

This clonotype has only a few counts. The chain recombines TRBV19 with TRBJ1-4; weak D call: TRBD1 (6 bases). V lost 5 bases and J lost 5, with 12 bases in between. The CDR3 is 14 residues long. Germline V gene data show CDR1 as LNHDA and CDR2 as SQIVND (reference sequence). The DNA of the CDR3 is TGTGCCAGTAGTGGGGGGCCCCCCAATGAAAAACTGTTTTTT. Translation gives CASSGGPPNEKLFF. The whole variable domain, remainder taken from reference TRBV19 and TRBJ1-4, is DGGITQSPKYLFRKEGQNVTLSCEQNLNHDAMYWYRQDPGQGLRLIYYSQIVNDFQKGDIAEGYSVSREKKESFPLTVTSAQKNPTAFYLCASSGGPPNEKLFFGSGTQLSVL.

CDR3 sequence: CASSQSRNEQFF. The CDR3, as DNA: TGTGCCAGCAGCCAGAGTCGCAATGAGCAGTTCTTC. This chain joins TRBV14 and TRBJ2-1; no clear D. Trimming took 3 bases from V and 6 from J, leaving 6 bases between them. The germline V gene has CDR1 SGHDN and CDR2 FVKESK. The CDR3 consists of 12 residues.

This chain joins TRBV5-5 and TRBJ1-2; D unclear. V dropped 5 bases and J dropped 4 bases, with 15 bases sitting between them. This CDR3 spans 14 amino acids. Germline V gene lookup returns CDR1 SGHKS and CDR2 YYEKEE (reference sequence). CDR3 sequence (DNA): TGTGCCAGCAGTTCGGGAAAGAATGTCTATGGCTACACCTTC. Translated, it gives CASSSGKNVYGYTF. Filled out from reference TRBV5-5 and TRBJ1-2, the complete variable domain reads DAGVTQSPTHLIKTRGQQVTLRCSPISGHKSVSWYQQVLGQGPQFIFQYYEKEERGRGNFPDRFSARQFPNYSSELNVNALLLGDSALYLCASSSGKNVYGYTFGSGTRLTVV.

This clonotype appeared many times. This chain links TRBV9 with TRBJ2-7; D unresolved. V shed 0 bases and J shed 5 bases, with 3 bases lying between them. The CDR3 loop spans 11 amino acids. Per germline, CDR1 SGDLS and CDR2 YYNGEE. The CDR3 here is CASSVGNEQYF. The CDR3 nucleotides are TGTGCCAGCAGCGTAGGGAACGAGCAGTACTTC. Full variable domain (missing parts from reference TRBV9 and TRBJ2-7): DSGVTQTPKHLITATGQRVTLRCSPRSGDLSVYWYQQSLDQGLQFLIQYYNGEERAKGNILERFSAQQFPDLHSELNLSSLELGDSALYFCASSVGNEQYFGPGTRLTVT.

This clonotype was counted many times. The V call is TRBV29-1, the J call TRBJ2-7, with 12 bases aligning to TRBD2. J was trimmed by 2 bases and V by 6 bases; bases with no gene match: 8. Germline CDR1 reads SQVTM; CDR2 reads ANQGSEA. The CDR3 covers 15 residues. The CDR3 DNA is TGCAGCGTCATAGGACTAGCGGGACGCCCCTACGAGCAGTACTTC. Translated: CSVIGLAGRPYEQYF.

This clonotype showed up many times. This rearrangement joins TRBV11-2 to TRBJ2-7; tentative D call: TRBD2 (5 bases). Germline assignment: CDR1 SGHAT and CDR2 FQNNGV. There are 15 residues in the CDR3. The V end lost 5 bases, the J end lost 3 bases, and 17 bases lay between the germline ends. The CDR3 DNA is TGTGCCAGCAGCGTAAGCCCGGGGAGAAACTACGAGCAGTACTTC. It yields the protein CASSVSPGRNYEQYF.

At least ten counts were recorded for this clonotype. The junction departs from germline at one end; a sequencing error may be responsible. CDR3 residues: CASSQDTCRVNERYF. CDR3 bases: TGTGCCAGCAGCCAAGATACTTGCAGGGTGAACGAGCGGTACTTC. The chain uses TRBV3-1 and TRBJ2-7, with D maybe TRBD1 (5 bases). This CDR3 has 15 residues. Germline CDR1 is LGHDT and CDR2 is YNNKEL (reference sequence).

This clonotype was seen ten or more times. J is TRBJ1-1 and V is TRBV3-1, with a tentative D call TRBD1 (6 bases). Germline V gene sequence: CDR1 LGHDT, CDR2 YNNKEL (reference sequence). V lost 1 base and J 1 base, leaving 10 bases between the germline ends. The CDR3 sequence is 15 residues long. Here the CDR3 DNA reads TGTGCCAGCAGCCAAGGATCGACAGGGAACACTGAAGCTTTCTTT. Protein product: CASSQGSTGNTEAFF.

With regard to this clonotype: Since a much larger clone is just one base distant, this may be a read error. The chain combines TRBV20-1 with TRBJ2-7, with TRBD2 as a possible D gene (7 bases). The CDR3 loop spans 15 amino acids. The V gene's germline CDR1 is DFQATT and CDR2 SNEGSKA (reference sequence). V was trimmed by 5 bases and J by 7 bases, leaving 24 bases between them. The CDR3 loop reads CSAPGGRIPGGEQYF. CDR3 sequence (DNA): TGCAGTGCTCCGGGGGGCCGAATCCCTGGTGGGGAGCAGTACTTC.

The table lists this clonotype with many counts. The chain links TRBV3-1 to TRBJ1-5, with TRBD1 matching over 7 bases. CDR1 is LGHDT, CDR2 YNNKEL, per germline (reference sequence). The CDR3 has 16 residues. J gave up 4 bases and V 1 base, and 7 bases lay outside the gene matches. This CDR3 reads CASSQAGTVGNQPQHF. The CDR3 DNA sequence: TGTGCCAGCAGCCAAGCCGGGACAGTCGGAAATCAGCCCCAGCATTTT.